This T cell receptor beta chain emerged from a study of T-cell reconstitution after alpha-beta-depleted transplantation in children. Findings and caveats of the study: Where alpha-beta T cells came from about two months after transplant was reportedly several hundred expanded graft clones. One year post-transplant, T-cell counts and diversity were largely derived from T cells produced anew. Several patients had high TCRbeta diversity at day 60; it came from surviving recipient T cells and thymic progenitors.

Construction of the TCRbeta library involved unique molecular identifiers. TCRdb redid the calling of the PCR reads with MiXCR, one entry per CDR3 protein. Of about 150,000 distinct CDR3 sequences detected, 8.8% appear once; the ten largest clones hold over 15%. With respect to this clonotype: The antigen remains undetermined.

The CDR3 is 14 amino acids. With 3 bases clipped from V and 13 bases from J, the junction kept 11 bases outside the gene matches. The source material was PBMCs, mostly from graft donor cells, sampled 180 days after TCRalphabeta/CD19-depleted stem cell transplant. This clonotype was sampled from a female patient aged 2-9 years who had a stem cell transplant for congenital amegakaryocytic thrombocytopenia, so the T cells may come from the graft donor. J is TRBJ2-1 and V is TRBV12-3 or TRBV12-4, with 8 bases matching TRBD1. The CDR3, as DNA: TGTGCCAGCAGTTTTCACAGGGGGAGTACGGAACAGTTCTTC. Its protein product is CASSFHRGSTEQFF.